This T cell receptor (beta chain) was found in a study of blood T cell repertoires in COVID-19. Study as a whole: COVID-19 samples, acute and convalescent, were from the United States, Italy and Spain.

V dropped 0 bases and J dropped 4; count of bases not matched to a gene: 4. The V gene's germline CDR1 is SGHRS and CDR2 YFSETQ. CDR3 length equals 16 residues. Authors' methods: From reference gene primer amplification, estimates of nucleated cell counts were derived. The assay was immunoSEQ multiplex PCR, and TCRdb's table has in-frame clones only and misses some. For V, J and clone size, that table is used; D and trimming come from the DNA. The repertoire has under 250,000 clones, around 81% of them found once; the top ten carry about 4.5%. The chain joins TRBV5-1 to TRBJ2-1; 10 positions match TRBD2. The sequencing input was peripheral blood. The source of this sequence is a man over 45 with active or convalescent COVID-19. CDR3 sequence: CASSLEGSGGYNEQFF. The CDR3 bases are TGCGCCAGCAGCTTGGAGGGTAGCGGGGGGTACAATGAGCAGTTCTTC.